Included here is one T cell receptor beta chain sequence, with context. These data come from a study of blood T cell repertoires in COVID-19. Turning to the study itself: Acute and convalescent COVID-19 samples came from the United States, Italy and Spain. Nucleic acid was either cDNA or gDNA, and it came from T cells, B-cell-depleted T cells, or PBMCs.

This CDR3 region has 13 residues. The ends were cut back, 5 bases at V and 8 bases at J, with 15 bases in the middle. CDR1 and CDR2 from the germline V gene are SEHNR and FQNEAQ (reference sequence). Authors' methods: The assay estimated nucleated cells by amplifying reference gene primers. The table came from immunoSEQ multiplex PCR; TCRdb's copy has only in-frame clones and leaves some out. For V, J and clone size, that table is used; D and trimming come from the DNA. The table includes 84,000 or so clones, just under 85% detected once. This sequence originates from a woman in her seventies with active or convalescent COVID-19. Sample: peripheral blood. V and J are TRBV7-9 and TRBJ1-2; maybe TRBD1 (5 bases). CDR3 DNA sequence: TGTGCCAGCAGCCCTGATGGGGGAGGAGGCTACACCTTC. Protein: CASSPDGGGGYTF.